Listed below are T cell receptor beta chains from one sample, sequenced in a study of Ad26.COV2.S vaccination and SARS-CoV-2 variants. Repertoires were generated with immunoSEQ multiplex PCR, while TCRdb's copy carries only in-frame clones and drops some. In the table there are more than 400,000 clones, about 92% of which are singletons. The sample here was peripheral blood, taken in a trial of Ad26.COV2.S vaccine versus placebo. The receptors shown here come from a person between 18 and 59 years old who received the Ad26.COV2.S COVID-19 vaccine or a placebo. Each CDR3 is given with its conserved first and last residue. Fields, in order: J gene, V gene, CDR3 protein.

J gene: TRBJ2-1; V gene: TRBV27; CDR3 protein: CATRGAGENGEQFF
J gene: TRBJ2-7; V gene: TRBV6-5; CDR3 protein: CASRTGVGYEQYF
J gene: TRBJ2-7; V gene: TRBV11-3; CDR3 protein: CASSLVWVRAYEQYF
J gene: TRBJ2-1; V gene: TRBV18; CDR3 protein: CASSPSGRVFDEQFF
J gene: TRBJ2-2; V gene: TRBV4-1; CDR3 protein: CASSQVRTGELFF
J gene: TRBJ2-7; V gene: TRBV10-3; CDR3 protein: CAINGRRALSTEYF
J gene: TRBJ2-3; V gene: TRBV18; CDR3 protein: CASSPGSHSTDTQYF
J gene: TRBJ1-1; V gene: TRBV5-1; CDR3 protein: CASSLHRWMNTEAFF
J gene: TRBJ2-1; V gene: TRBV29-1; CDR3 protein: CSVAVAVGSYNEQFF
J gene: TRBJ2-7; V gene: TRBV10-1; CDR3 protein: CASSEGAGEAYEQYF
J gene: TRBJ1-1; V gene: TRBV5-1; CDR3 protein: CASSLDAGMNTEAFF
J gene: TRBJ2-1; V gene: TRBV5-1; CDR3 protein: CASSLIRTSGEVEQFF
J gene: TRBJ2-5; V gene: TRBV28; CDR3 protein: CASSFLGQGARGTQYF
J gene: TRBJ1-1; V gene: TRBV4-3; CDR3 protein: CASSQTGGNTEAFF
J gene: TRBJ1-1; V gene: TRBV28; CDR3 protein: CASSLGRKAFF
J gene: TRBJ2-7; V gene: TRBV7-2; CDR3 protein: CASSYGGRFTYEQYF
J gene: TRBJ2-5; V gene: TRBV19; CDR3 protein: CASSRDRQETQYF
J gene: TRBJ1-2; V gene: TRBV7-6; CDR3 protein: CASSLVEGQGFTNYGYTF
J gene: TRBJ2-3; V gene: TRBV7-2; CDR3 protein: CASRIAGGRTDTQYF
J gene: TRBJ2-5; V gene: TRBV14; CDR3 protein: CASSLGVPQYF
J gene: TRBJ2-7; V gene: TRBV29-1; CDR3 protein: CSVSTGTAAREQYF
J gene: TRBJ2-2; V gene: TRBV15; CDR3 protein: CATSSRGRATGELFF
J gene: TRBJ2-1; V gene: TRBV11-3; CDR3 protein: CASSTRSGSSYNEQFF
J gene: TRBJ2-2; V gene: TRBV7-2; CDR3 protein: CASSLAGYGTSGRTNTGELFF
J gene: TRBJ2-7; V gene: TRBV5-1; CDR3 protein: CASSLALDEQYF
J gene: TRBJ2-1; V gene: TRBV27; CDR3 protein: CASSGPGTSGSNEQFF
J gene: TRBJ2-7; V gene: TRBV11-3; CDR3 protein: CASSLDVSWSLGDPYEQYF
J gene: TRBJ2-2; V gene: TRBV6-4; CDR3 protein: CASSVGTNTGELFF